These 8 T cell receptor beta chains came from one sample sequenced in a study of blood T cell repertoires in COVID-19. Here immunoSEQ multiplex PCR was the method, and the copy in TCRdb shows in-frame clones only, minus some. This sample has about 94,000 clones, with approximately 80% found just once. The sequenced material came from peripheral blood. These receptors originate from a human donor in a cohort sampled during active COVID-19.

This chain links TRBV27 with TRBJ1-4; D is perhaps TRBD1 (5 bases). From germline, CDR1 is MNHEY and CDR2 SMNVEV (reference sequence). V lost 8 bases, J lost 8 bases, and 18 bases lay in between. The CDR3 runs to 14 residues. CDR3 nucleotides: TGTGCCAGCGCCCACGGGGGAACTTCGGAAAAACTGTTTTTT. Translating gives CASAHGGTSEKLFF.

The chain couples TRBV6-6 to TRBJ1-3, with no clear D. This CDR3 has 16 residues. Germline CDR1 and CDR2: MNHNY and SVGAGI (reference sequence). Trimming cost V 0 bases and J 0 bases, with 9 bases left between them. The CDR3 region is CASSYSGGGSGNTIYF. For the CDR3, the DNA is TGTGCCAGCAGTTACTCGGGAGGAGGCTCTGGAAACACCATATATTTT.

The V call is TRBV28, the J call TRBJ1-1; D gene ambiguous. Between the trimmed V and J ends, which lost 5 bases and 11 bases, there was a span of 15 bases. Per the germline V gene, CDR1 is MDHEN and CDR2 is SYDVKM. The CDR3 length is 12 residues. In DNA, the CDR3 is TGTGCCAGCAGTAACGAGGGAAGAGCGGCTTTCTTT. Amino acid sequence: CASSNEGRAAFF.

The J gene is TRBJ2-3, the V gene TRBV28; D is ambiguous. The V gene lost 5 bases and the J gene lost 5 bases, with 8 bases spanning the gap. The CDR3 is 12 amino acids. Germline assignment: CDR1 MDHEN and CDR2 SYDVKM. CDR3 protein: CASSRIEDTQYF. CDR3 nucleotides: TGTGCCAGCAGTCGTATAGAAGATACGCAGTATTTT.

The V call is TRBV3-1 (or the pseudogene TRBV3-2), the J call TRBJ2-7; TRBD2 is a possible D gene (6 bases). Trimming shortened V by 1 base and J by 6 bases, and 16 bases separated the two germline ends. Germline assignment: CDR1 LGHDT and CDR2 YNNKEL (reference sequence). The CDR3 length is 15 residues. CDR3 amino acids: CASSQGDTWRGEQYF. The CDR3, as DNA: TGTGCCAGCAGCCAAGGTGACACCTGGAGGGGCGAGCAGTACTTC.

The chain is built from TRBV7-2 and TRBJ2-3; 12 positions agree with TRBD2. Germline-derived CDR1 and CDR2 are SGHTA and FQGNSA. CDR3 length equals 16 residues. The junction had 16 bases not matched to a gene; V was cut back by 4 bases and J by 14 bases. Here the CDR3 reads CASSSTGTSGPLPPYF. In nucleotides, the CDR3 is TGTGCCAGCAGCTCGACCGGGACTAGCGGGCCCCTCCCCCCGTATTTT.

CDR3 region: CAIRRGSGRSYEQYF. CDR3 nucleotides: TGTGCCATCCGGAGGGGTAGCGGGAGGTCGTACGAGCAGTACTTC. The genes are TRBV10-3 and TRBJ2-7; TRBD2 matches at 10 bases. This CDR3 comprises 15 residues. Germline CDR1 reads ENHRY; CDR2 reads SYGVKD. J lost 4 bases, V lost 8 bases, and 11 bases had no gene match.

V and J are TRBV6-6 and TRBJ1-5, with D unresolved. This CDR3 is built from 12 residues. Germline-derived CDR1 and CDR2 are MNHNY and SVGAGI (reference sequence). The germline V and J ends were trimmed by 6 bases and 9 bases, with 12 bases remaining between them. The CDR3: CASSPRVGPQHF. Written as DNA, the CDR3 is TGTGCCAGCAGCCCCCGAGTTGGGCCCCAGCATTTT.